This TCR beta chain appears in the sequencing data of a study of blood T cell repertoires in COVID-19. On the study more broadly: Samples came from the United States, Italy and Spain, spanning acute and convalescent COVID-19. PBMCs, B-cell-depleted T cells, or T cells provided the cDNA or gDNA that made up the material.

In the authors' workflow: Nucleated cell number was recorded as an estimate derived from reference gene primer amplification. Some clones are missing from TCRdb's copy, which holds only in-frame ones; the method was immunoSEQ multiplex PCR. V, J and clone size derive from that table, while D and trimming were established from the DNA sequence. This sample has more than 300,000 clones; 83% occur once, and the top ten carry about 1.2%. Germline V lookup: CDR1 MRHNA, CDR2 SNTAGT. V was pared by 7 bases and J by 6 bases, with 12 bases between. This CDR3 region has 12 residues. This TCR was recovered from a woman in her 50s with acute or convalescent COVID-19. Sequenced: peripheral blood. The chain is built from TRBV6-4 and TRBJ1-1; D is undetermined. For the CDR3, the DNA is TGTGCCAGCACGGCGGGGAGCGCTGAAGCTTTCTTT. Translating it yields CASTAGSAEAFF.